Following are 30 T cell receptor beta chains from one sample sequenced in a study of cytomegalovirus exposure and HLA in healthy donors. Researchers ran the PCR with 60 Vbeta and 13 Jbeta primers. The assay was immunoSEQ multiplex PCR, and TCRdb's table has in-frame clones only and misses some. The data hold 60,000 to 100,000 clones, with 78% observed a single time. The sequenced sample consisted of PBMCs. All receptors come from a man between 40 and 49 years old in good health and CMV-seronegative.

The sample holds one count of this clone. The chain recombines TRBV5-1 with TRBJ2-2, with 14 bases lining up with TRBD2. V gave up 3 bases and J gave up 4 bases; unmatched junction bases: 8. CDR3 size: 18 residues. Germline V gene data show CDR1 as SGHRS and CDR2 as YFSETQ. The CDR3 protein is CASSYGGLAGVFTGELFF. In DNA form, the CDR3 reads TGCGCCAGCAGCTACGGGGGACTAGCGGGAGTATTCACCGGGGAGCTGTTTTTT.

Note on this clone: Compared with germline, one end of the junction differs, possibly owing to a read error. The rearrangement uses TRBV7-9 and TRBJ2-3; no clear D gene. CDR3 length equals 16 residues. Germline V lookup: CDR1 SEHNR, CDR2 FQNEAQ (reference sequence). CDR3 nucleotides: TGTTCCAGCAGCTTAGTACGGGTTTCAAGTACAGATACGCAGTATTTT. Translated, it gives CSSSLVRVSSTDTQYF.

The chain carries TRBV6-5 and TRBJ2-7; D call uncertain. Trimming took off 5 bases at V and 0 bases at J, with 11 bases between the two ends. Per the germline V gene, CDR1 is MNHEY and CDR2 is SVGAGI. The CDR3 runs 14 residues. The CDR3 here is CASSRIGPSYEQYF. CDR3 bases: TGTGCCAGCAGTCGGATTGGGCCCTCCTACGAGCAGTACTTC.

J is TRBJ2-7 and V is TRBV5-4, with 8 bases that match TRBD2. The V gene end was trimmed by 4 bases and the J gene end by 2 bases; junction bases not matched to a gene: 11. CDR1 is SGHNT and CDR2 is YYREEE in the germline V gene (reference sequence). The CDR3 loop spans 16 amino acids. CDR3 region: CASSRGGGVTPYEQYF. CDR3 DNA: TGTGCCAGCAGCCGGGGGGGCGGCGTCACGCCCTACGAGCAGTACTTC.

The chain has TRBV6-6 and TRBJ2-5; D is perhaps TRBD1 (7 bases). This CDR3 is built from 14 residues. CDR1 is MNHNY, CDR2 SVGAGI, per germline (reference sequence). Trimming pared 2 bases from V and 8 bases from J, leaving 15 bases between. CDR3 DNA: TGTGCCAGCAGTTACGTCGCCCAGGGGGGTACCCAGTACTTC. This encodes CASSYVAQGGTQYF.

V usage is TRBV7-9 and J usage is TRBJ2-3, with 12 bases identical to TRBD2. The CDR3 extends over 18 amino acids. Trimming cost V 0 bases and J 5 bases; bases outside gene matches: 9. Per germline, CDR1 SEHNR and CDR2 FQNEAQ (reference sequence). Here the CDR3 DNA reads TGTGCCAGCAGCTTAGCGCAAAGACTAGCGGGAGCGGGAGATACGCAGTATTTT. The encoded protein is CASSLAQRLAGAGDTQYF. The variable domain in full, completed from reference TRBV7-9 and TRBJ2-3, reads DTGVSQNPRHKITKRGQNVTFRCDPISEHNRLYWYRQTLGQGPEFLTYFQNEAQLEKSRLLSDRFSAERPKGSFSTLEIQRTEQGDSAMYLCASSLAQRLAGAGDTQYFGPGTRLTVL.

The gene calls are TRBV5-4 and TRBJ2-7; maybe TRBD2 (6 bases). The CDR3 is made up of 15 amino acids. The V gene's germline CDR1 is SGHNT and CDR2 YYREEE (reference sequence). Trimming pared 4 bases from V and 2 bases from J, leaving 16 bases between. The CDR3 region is CASSAAGSFPYEQYF. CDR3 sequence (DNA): TGTGCCAGCAGCGCGGCCGGGAGTTTTCCCTACGAGCAGTACTTC.

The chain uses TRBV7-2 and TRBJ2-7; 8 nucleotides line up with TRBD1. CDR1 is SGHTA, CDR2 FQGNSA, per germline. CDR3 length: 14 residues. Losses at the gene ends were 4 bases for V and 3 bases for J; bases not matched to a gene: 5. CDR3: CASSSQGQGYEQYF. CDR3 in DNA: TGTGCCAGCAGCTCCCAAGGACAGGGCTACGAGCAGTACTTC.

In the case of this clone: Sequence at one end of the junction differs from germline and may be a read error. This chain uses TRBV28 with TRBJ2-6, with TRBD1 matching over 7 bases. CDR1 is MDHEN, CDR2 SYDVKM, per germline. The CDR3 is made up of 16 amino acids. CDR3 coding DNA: TGTGCCAGCCGTCCAGGGGGATTCTCTGGGGCCAACGGCCTGACTTTC. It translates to CASRPGGFSGANGLTF.

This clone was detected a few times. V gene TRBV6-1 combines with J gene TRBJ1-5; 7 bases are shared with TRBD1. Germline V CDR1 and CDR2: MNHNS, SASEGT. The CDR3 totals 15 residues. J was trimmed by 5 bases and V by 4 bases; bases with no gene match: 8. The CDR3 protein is CASSGRQGPYQPQHF. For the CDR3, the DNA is TGTGCCAGCAGTGGGCGACAGGGACCTTATCAGCCCCAGCATTTT.

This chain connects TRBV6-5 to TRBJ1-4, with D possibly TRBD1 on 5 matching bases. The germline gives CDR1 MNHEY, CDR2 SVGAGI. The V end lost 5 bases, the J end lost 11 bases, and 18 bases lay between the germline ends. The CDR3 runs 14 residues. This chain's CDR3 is CASSGDGVGGKLFF. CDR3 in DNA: TGTGCCAGCAGTGGCGACGGCGTCGGGGGGAAACTGTTTTTT.

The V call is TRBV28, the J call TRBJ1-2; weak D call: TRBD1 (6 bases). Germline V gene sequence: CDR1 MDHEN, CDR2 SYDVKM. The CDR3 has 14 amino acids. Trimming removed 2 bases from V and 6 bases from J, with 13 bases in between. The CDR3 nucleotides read TGTGCCAGCAGTTTAAGTGCCAGGGGAGATGGCTACACCTTC. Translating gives CASSLSARGDGYTF.

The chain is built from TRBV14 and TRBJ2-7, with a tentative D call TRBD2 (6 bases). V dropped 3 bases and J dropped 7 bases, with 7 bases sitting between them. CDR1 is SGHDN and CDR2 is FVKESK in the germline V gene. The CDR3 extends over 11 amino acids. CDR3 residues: CASSHGLEQYF. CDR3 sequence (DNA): TGTGCCAGCAGCCACGGACTAGAGCAGTACTTC.

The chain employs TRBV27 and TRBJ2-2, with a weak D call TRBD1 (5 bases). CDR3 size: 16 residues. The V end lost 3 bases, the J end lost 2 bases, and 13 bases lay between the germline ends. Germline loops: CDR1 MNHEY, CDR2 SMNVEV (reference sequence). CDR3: CASSLGQGFNTGELFF. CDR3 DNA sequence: TGTGCCAGCAGTTTGGGGCAGGGCTTTAACACCGGGGAGCTGTTTTTT.

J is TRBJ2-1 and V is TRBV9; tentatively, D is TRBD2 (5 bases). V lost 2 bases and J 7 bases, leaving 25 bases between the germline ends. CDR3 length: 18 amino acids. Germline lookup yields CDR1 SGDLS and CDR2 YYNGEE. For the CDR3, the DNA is TGTGCCAGCAGCGTCGGTGGACTCGGAACAATCTCGGGTAATGAGCAGTTCTTC. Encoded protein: CASSVGGLGTISGNEQFF.

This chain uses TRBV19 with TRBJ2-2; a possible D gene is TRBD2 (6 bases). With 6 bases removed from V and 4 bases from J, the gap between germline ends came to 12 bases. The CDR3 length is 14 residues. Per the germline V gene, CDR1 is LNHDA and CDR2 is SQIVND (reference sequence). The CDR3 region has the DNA TGTGCCAGTAGGCCTTCGGGGGTCACCGGGGAGCTGTTTTTT. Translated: CASRPSGVTGELFF.

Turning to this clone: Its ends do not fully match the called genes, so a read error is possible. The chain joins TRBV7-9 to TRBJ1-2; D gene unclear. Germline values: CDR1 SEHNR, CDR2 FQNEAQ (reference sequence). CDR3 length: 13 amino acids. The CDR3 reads CSSSSAEANGYTF. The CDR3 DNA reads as TGTTCCAGCAGCTCCGCGGAAGCAAATGGCTACACCTTC.

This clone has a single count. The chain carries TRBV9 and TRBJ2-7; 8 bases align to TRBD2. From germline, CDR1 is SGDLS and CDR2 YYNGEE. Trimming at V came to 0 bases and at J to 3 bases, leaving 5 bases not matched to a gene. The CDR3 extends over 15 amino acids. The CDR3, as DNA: TGTGCCAGCAGCGTAGAGGGACTAGAAAACTACGAGCAGTACTTC. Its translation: CASSVEGLENYEQYF.

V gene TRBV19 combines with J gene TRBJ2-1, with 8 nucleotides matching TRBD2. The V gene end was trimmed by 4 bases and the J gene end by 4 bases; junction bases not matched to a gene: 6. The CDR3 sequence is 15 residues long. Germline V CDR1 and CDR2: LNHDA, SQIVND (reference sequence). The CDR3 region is CASSKLAVLYNEQFF. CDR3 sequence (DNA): TGTGCCAGTAGTAAACTAGCGGTTCTTTACAATGAGCAGTTCTTC.

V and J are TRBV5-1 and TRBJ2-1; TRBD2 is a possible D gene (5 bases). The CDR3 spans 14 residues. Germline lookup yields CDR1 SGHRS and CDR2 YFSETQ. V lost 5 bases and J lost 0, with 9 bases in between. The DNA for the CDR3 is TGCGCCAGCAGACTGGAGGCCTCCTACAATGAGCAGTTCTTC. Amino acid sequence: CASRLEASYNEQFF.

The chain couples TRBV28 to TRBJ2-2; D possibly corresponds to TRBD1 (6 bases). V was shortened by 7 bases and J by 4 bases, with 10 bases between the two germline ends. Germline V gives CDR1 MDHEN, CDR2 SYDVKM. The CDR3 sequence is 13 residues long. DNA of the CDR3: TGTGCCAGCACCCACAGGGTCACCGGGGAGCTGTTTTTT. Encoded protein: CASTHRVTGELFF.

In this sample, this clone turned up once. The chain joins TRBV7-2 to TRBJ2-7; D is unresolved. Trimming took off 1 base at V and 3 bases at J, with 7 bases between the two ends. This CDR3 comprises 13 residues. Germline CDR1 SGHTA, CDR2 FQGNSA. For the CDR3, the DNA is TGTGCCAGCAGCTTAGGACACAGCTACGAGCAGTACTTC. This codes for CASSLGHSYEQYF.

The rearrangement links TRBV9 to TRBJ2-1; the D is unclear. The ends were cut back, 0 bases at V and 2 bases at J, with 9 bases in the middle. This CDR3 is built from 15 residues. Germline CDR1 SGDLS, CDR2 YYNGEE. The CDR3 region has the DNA TGTGCCAGCAGCGTAGATGGCGGAACCTACAATGAGCAGTTCTTC. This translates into CASSVDGGTYNEQFF.

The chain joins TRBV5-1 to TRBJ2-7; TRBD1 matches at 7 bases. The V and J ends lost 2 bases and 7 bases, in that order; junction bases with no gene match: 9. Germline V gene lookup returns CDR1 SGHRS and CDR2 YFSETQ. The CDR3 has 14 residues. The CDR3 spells CASSFQQGSGEQYF. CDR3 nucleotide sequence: TGCGCCAGCAGCTTTCAACAGGGGTCTGGGGAGCAGTACTTC.

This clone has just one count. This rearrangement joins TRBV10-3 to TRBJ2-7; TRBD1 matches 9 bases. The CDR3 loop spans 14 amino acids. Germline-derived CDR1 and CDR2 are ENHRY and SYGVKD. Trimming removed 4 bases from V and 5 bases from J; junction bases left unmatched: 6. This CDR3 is CAISAGQGRDEQYF. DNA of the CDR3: TGTGCCATCAGTGCTGGACAGGGGAGAGACGAGCAGTACTTC.

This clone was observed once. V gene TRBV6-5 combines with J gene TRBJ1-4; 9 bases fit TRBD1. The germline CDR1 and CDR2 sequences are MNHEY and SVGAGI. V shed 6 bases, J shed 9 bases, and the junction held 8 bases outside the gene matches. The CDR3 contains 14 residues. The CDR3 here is CASSTGTGSQKLFF. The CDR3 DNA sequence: TGTGCCAGCAGCACCGGGACAGGGTCCCAAAAACTGTTTTTT.

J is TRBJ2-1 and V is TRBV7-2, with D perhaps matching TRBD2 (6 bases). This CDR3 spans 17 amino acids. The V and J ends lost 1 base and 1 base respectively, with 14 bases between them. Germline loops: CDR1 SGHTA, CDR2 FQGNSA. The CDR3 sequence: CASSLGRGRVSYNEQFF. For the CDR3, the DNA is TGTGCCAGCAGCTTAGGGCGGGGACGCGTGTCCTACAATGAGCAGTTCTTC.

The CDR3 here is CASSRYGVREPQHF. The CDR3 region has the DNA TGTGCCAGCAGTCGCTACGGGGTCCGGGAGCCCCAGCATTTT. This sequence joins TRBV28 and TRBJ1-5; D call uncertain. Germline-derived CDR1 and CDR2 are MDHEN and SYDVKM. CDR3 length: 14 amino acids. Trimming took 5 bases from V and 8 from J, leaving 16 bases between them.

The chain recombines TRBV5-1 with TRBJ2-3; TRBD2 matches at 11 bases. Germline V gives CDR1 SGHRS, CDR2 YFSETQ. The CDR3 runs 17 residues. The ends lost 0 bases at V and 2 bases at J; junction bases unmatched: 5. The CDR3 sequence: CASSLDVAGGITDTQYF. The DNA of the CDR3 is TGCGCCAGCAGCTTGGATGTAGCGGGAGGGATCACAGATACGCAGTATTTT.

CDR3 sequence: CASSLVRDRNTEAFF. In DNA, the CDR3 is TGTGCCAGCAGCTTAGTAAGGGACAGGAACACTGAAGCTTTCTTT. The rearrangement uses TRBV7-9 and TRBJ1-1, with 7 nucleotides matching TRBD1. CDR1 is SEHNR, CDR2 FQNEAQ, per germline (reference sequence). V lost 1 base to trimming and J lost 1 base; unmatched junction nucleotides: 3. The length of the CDR3 is 15 residues.